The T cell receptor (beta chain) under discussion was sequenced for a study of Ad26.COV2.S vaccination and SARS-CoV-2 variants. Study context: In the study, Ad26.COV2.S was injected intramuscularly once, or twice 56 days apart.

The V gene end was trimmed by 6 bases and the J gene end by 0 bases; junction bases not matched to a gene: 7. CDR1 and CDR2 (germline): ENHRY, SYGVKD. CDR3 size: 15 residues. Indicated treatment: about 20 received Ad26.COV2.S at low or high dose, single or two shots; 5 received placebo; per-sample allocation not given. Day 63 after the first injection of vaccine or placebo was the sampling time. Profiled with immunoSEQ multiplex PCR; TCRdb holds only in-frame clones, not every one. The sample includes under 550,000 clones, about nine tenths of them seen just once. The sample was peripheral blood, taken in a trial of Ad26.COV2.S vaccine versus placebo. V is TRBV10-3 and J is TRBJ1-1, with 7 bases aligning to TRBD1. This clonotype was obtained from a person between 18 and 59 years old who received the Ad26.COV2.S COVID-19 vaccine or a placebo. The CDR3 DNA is TGTGCCATCAGGGGACCGGGACAGATGAACACTGAAGCTTTCTTT. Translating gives CAIRGPGQMNTEAFF.